A single sample gave rise to the 8 T cell receptor beta chains below, sequenced in a study of T cells in women clearing cervical HPV infection. Clones were read by immunoSEQ multiplex PCR, and TCRdb kept only the in-frame ones, dropping some. The sample features fewer than 25,000 clones, with around 5% in its top ten. The specimen was blood buffy coat. The receptors here all came from a woman aged 18 to 75 with a cervical HPV16 infection that either progressed to CIN3+ or cleared (not recorded which).

In regard to this clone: The CDR3 end is not reached by the read, which stops 3 residues before it; the germline J gene fills it in. This chain links TRBV30 with TRBJ2-7; D may be TRBD1 (6 bases). The CDR3 has 12 residues. Germline V gene lookup returns CDR1 GTSNPN and CDR2 SVGIG (reference sequence). V was shortened by 5 bases and J by 2 bases, with 10 bases between the two germline ends. CDR3 in amino acids: CAWSGTPYEQYF. CDR3 DNA, as far as it was read: TGTGCCTGGTCCGGGACACCCTACGAG. Based on the CDR3 plus reference TRBV30 and TRBJ2-7, the full variable domain is SQTIHQWPATLVQPVGSPLSLECTVEGTSNPNLYWYRQAAGRGLQLLFYSVGIGQISSEVPQNLSASRPQDRQFILSSKKLLLSDSGFYLCAWSGTPYEQYFGPGTRLTVT.

As regards this clone: The CDR3 is cut off 3 residues early in the read; its end comes from the germline J gene. V gene TRBV20-1 combines with J gene TRBJ1-5; 10 bases agree with TRBD1. Losses at the gene ends were 3 bases for V and 6 bases for J; bases not matched to a gene: 17. The germline V gene has CDR1 DFQATT and CDR2 SNEGSKA (reference sequence). The CDR3 sequence is 18 residues long. The CDR3 spells CSASLSRDRGSGRQPQHF. The CDR3 bases that were read are TGCAGTGCTAGTCTCAGCCGGGACAGGGGAAGTGGCCGTCAGCCC.

Note on this clone: Sequencing ends 3 residues short of the CDR3 end; the germline J gene provides the rest. The chain recombines TRBV7-3 with TRBJ2-3; unclear D gene. Trimming pared 2 bases from V and 5 bases from J, leaving 8 bases between. CDR3 size: 13 residues. Germline CDR1 is SGHTA and CDR2 is FQGTGA. CDR3 sequence: CASSLFAVDTQYF. The sequenced part of the CDR3 DNA is TGTGCCAGCAGCTTATTTGCGGTAGATACG.

A note on this clone: The missing CDR3 end, 3 residues past where the read stops, is filled in from the germline J gene. V gene TRBV5-5 combines with J gene TRBJ1-1; tentatively, D is TRBD1 (5 bases). Germline CDR1 is SGHKS and CDR2 is YYEKEE (reference sequence). The V and J ends lost 4 bases and 1 base respectively, with 14 bases between them. This CDR3 region has 15 residues. CDR3 sequence reads: CASSAGGVRNTEAFF. The covered CDR3 bases are TGTGCCAGCAGCGCCGGGGGAGTCAGGAACACTGAA.

On this clone itself: The read ends 3 residues shy of where the CDR3 ends; the end is completed using the germline J gene. The chain uses TRBV20-1 and TRBJ2-7; 7 bases align to TRBD2. The CDR3 is 16 residues long. The J segment lost 0 bases and the V segment lost 0 bases, leaving 8 bases of the junction unmatched. The germline V gene has CDR1 DFQATT and CDR2 SNEGSKA (reference sequence). The sequenced CDR3 bases are TGCAGTGCTAGAGATTCGGGGGAGGGCCCCTCCTACGAG. As protein: CSARDSGEGPSYE. The full CDR3 reads CSARDSGEGPSYEQYF.

Of note for this clone: The CDR3 end lies 3 residues beyond the end of the read and is filled in from the germline J gene. V gene TRBV11-3 combines with J gene TRBJ2-7; D might be TRBD1 (5 bases). The CDR3 is 15 residues long. CDR1 and CDR2 (germline): SGHNT, YENEEA. Trimming cost V 1 base and J 2 bases, with 12 bases left between them. The CDR3 loop reads CASSLGKGVTYEQYF. Incomplete CDR3 DNA: TGTGCCAGCAGCTTAGGCAAAGGGGTCACCTACGAG.

This chain's CDR3 is CSAPGTGMDGYTF. The CDR3 bases that were read are TGCAGTGCCCCAGGGACAGGGATGGATGGC. This chain connects TRBV20-1 to TRBJ1-2; 9 nucleotides align to TRBD1. The CDR3 end is not reached by the read, which stops 3 residues before it; the germline J gene fills it in. Germline V gene lookup returns CDR1 DFQATT and CDR2 SNEGSKA (reference sequence). J lost 6 bases, V lost 6 bases, and 8 bases had no gene match. The CDR3 spans 13 residues.

As to this clone: The read finishes 3 residues shy of the CDR3 end, and the germline J gene is used to complete it. The chain is built from TRBV5-4 and TRBJ1-2; 8 bases are a match to TRBD1. Germline loops: CDR1 SGHNT, CDR2 YYREEE (reference sequence). Germline trimming cut 5 bases from V and 7 bases from J; bases unmatched to any gene: 10. The CDR3 is 14 amino acids. CDR3 protein: CASSYYRGSSGYTF. The CDR3 DNA, read in part, is TGTGCCAGCAGTTACTACAGGGGGTCTAGTGGC.